This T cell receptor (beta chain) was obtained from a study of identical twins. This clonotype was seen repeatedly, ten times or more. Its antigen is as yet unknown. Whole-study results and caveats: When twins shared out-of-frame alpha sequences, those sequences had excess low generation probability.

Germline trimming cut 5 bases from V and 3 bases from J; bases unmatched to any gene: 4. The CDR3 sequence is 15 residues long. Germline lookup yields CDR1 SGHVS and CDR2 FNYEAQ. TCRdb itself ran the 5' RACE reads through MiXCR, one entry per CDR3 protein. The sample lists under 400,000 distinct CDR3 sequences, about 9% occurring once. Material for sequencing was naive T cells sorted from blood. The chain links TRBV7-6 to TRBJ1-5; 10 nucleotides agree with TRBD1. This receptor was identified in a woman between 50 and 59 years old in good health. CDR3 sequence reads: CASSPGTGVNQPQHF. As DNA, the CDR3 is TGTGCCAGCAGCCCAGGGACAGGGGTCAATCAGCCCCAGCATTTT.